This TCR beta chain is from a study of identical twins. Study observations and caveats: A lower insertion count was a feature of abundant cord blood beta clonotypes, with no such feature in memory repertoires.

From the 5' RACE reads, TCRdb called clonotypes with MiXCR, one entry per CDR3 protein. The top ten hold just over 7% of the sample, which has some 300,000 distinct CDR3 sequences, roughly an eighth seen once. This clonotype was detected many times. The antigen is not known. Healthy Caucasians were all of the donors. V shed 6 bases and J shed 1 base, with 6 bases lying between them. There are 12 residues in the CDR3. The sample also formed part of further work on yellow fever vaccine responses in identical twins.

Sequenced input: CD8+ T cells sorted from blood. This chain joins TRBV12-3 or TRBV12-4 and TRBJ1-1; unclear D gene. This clonotype was obtained from a woman between 18 and 29 years old in good health. This CDR3 is CASSAGNTEAFF. The CDR3 region has the DNA TGTGCCAGCAGCGCAGGGAACACTGAAGCTTTCTTT.